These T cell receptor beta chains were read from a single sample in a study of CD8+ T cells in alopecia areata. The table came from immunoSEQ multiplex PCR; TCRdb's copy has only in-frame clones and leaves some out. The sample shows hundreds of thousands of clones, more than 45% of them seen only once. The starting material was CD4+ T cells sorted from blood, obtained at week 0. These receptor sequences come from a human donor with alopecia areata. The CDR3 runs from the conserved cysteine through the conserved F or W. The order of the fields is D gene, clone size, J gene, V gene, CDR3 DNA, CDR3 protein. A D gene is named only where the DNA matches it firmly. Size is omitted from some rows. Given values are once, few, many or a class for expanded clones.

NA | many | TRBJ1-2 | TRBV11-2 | TGTGCCAGCAGCTTAGGCCCGGGTACCTATGGCTACACCTTC | CASSLGPGTYGYTF
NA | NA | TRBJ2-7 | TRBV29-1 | TGCAGCGTTGAAGCCCCTGAGGGACCGTACTTC | CSVEAPEGPYF
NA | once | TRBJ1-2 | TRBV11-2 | TGTGCCAGCAGCTCGATACGCCCCGGGACGACGTATGGCTACACCTTC | CASSSIRPGTTYGYTF
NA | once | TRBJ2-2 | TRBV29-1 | TGCAGCGTTGAGGCCCCGAACACCGGGGAGCTGTTTTTT | CSVEAPNTGELFF
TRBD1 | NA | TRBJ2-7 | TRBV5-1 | TGCGCCAGCAGCTTGAGGGGGCCCCTCTACGAGCAGTACTTC | CASSLRGPLYEQYF
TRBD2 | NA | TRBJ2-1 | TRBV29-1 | TGCAGCGCCGAGGCGGGGGGTCCCTACAATGAGCAGTTCTTC | CSAEAGGPYNEQFF
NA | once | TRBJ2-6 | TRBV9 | TGTGCCAGCAGCGTAGAAGGTCGTGGGGCCAACGTCCTGACTTTC | CASSVEGRGANVLTF
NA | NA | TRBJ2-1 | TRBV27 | TGTGCCAGCAGTCGCGAGAGGGGTCGAGGTGAGCAGTTCTTC | CASSRERGRGEQFF
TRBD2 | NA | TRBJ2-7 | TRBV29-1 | TGCAGCGTCTCTAGCGGGGGACTCTACGAGCAGTACTTC | CSVSSGGLYEQYF
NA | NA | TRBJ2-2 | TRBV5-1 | TGCGCCAGCAGCTTCAGGGAAGTTAAGGGGGAGCTGTTTTTT | CASSFREVKGELFF
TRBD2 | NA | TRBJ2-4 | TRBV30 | TGTGCCTGGAGTGCCCCGGGAGGTAACATTCAGTACTTC | CAWSAPGGNIQYF
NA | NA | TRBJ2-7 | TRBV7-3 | TGTGCCAGCAGCTTAGGAAGGGGTTACGAGCAGTACTTC | CASSLGRGYEQYF
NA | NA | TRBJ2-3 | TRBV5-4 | TGTGCCAGCAGCTTGAGTGGCAATACGCAGTATTTT | CASSLSGNTQYF
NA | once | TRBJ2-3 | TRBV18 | TGTGCCAGCTCACCAGCTCAGCACACAGATACGCAGTATTTT | CASSPAQHTDTQYF
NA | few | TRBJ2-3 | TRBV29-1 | TGCAGCGGAACGATCTCCACAGATACGCAGTATTTT | CSGTISTDTQYF
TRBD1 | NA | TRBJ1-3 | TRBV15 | TGTGCCACCAGCAGGCTGGACAGGGGCTCGGGAAACACCATATATTTT | CATSRLDRGSGNTIYF
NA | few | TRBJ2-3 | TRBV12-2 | TGTGCAAGTCGCCCTACACCACTTTGGAAGCGGGGCCTCACAGATACGCAGTATTTT | CASRPTPLWKRGLTDTQYF
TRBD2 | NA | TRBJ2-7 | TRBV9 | TGTGCCAGCAGCGTAGGAAGCGGGGCTACCTACGAGCAGTACTTC | CASSVGSGATYEQYF
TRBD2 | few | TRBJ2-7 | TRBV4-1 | TGCGCCAGCAGCCAAGGACTAGCGGGAAACTCCTACGAGCAGTACTTC | CASSQGLAGNSYEQYF
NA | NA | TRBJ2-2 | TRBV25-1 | TGTGCCAGCAGTGAATTCGTTGGGATGATAACCGGGGAGCTGTTTTTT | CASSEFVGMITGELFF
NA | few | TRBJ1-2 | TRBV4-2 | TGTGCCAGCAGCCAAGGGGCAGGGAGGGATGGCTACACCTTC | CASSQGAGRDGYTF
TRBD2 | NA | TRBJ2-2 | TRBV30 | TGTGCCTGGAGATCTAGCGGAGCCGGACACGGGGAGCTGTTTTTT | CAWRSSGAGHGELFF
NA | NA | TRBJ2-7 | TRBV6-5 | TGTGCCAGCAGCGAAAACTCCTACGAGCAGTACTTC | CASSENSYEQYF
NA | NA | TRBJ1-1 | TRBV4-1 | TGCGCCAGCAGCCAAGTTTGGGGGCAGACGAGCGCTGAAGCTTTCTTT | CASSQVWGQTSAEAFF
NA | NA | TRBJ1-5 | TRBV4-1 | TGCGCCAGCAGCCAAGATCCAAATCAGCCCCAGCATTTT | CASSQDPNQPQHF
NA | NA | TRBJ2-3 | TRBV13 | TGTGCCAGCAGCTTAGTGGCAGGGGTAACCACAGATACGCAGTATTTT | CASSLVAGVTTDTQYF
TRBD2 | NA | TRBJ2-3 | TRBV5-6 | TGTGCCAGCACCCCGGGGGGGTCAGATACGCAGTATTTT | CASTPGGSDTQYF
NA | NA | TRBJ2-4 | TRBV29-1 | TGCAGCGTTGATGGAGGGGGCGAAAACATTCAGTACTTC | CSVDGGGENIQYF
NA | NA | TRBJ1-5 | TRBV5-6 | TGTGCCAGCAGCTTGGGGACAGGCAATCAGCCCCAGCATTTT | CASSLGTGNQPQHF
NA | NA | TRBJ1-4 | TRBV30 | TGTGCCTGGAATCCGAATACTAATGAAAAACTGTTTTTT | CAWNPNTNEKLFF
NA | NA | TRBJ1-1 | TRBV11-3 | TGTGCCAGCAGCTTACAGGGTATGGACACTGAAGCTTTCTTT | CASSLQGMDTEAFF
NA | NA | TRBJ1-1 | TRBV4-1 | TGCGCCAGCAGCCAAGCCCGAGCGGAGAACACTGAAGCTTTCTTT | CASSQARAENTEAFF
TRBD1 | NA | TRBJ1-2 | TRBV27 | TGTGCCAGCAGTCCCGGACAGGGGGGTCGCTACACCTTC | CASSPGQGGRYTF
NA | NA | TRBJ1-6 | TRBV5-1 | TGCGCCAGCAGCTTGGAGGGCTCACCCCTCCACTTT | CASSLEGSPLHF
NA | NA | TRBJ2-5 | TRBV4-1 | TGCGCCAGCAGCCAAGTTCAGGGGTTTCAGGAGACCCAGTACTTC | CASSQVQGFQETQYF
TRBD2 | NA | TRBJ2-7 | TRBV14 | TGTGCCAGCAGCCCCGGACTAGCCCCCTACGAGCAGTACTTC | CASSPGLAPYEQYF
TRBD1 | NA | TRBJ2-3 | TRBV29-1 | TGCAGCGTTGAAGGGGCAGGGGGCTTGAATACGCAGTATTTT | CSVEGAGGLNTQYF
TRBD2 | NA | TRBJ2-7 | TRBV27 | TGTGCCAGCAGTTCCGTCCCGGGACTAGCGGACAACTACGAGCAGTACTTC | CASSSVPGLADNYEQYF
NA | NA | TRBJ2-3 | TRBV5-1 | TGCGCCAGCAGCTTGGACCGCGTTAATACAGATACGCAGTATTTT | CASSLDRVNTDTQYF
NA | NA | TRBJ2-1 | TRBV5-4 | TGTGCCAGCAGCTTTCTACTAGTTTCGAGGGGCAATGAGCAGTTCTTC | CASSFLLVSRGNEQFF
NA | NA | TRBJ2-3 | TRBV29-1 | TGCAGCGCTACCCGAGGCTCAGATACGCAGTATTTT | CSATRGSDTQYF
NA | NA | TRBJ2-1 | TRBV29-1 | TGCAGCGTCGAAGGCCCGACGAGAGATGAGCAGTTCTTC | CSVEGPTRDEQFF
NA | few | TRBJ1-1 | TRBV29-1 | TGCAGCGTTGTTGGGGCAGGGCGGATGAACACTGAAGCTTTCTTT | CSVVGAGRMNTEAFF
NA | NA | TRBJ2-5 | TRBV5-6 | TGTGCCAGCAGCTTGTCGACAGGTCGGGAGACCCAGTACTTC | CASSLSTGRETQYF
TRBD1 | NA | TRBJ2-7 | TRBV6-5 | TGTGCCAGCAGTTACCGCGGGACAGGGGGTGACGAGCAGTACTTC | CASSYRGTGGDEQYF
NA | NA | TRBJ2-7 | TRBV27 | TGTGCCAGCAGTGCAGGGGCGGCAGGGGTCTACGAGCAGTACTTC | CASSAGAAGVYEQYF
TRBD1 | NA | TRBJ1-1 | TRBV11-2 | TGTGCCAGCAGAAGACTTGGGACAGGAGCTTTCTTT | CASRRLGTGAFF
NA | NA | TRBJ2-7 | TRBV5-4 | TGTGCCAGCATCTTCCAAATCACCTACGAGCAGTACTTC | CASIFQITYEQYF
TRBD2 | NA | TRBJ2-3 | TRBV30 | TGTGCCTGGAGTGTTAGTAGACGGACTAGCGGACGCACAGATACGCAGTATTTT | CAWSVSRRTSGRTDTQYF
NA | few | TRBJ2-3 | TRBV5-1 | TGCGCCAGCAGCTTGGCGGAAATCACAGATACGCAGTATTTT | CASSLAEITDTQYF
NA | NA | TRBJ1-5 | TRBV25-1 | TGTGCCAGCAGTGGAGACGTACCCAATCAGCCCCAGCATTTT | CASSGDVPNQPQHF
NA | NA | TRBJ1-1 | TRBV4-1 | TGCGCCAGCAGCCAACAACCTGACAGTGAAGCTTTCTTT | CASSQQPDSEAFF
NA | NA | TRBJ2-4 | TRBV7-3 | TGTGCCAGCAGCTTAAGTCCGACAGAAAACATTCAGTACTTC | CASSLSPTENIQYF
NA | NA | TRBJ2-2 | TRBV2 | TGTGCCAGCAGTGATAGTCGTCAGAACACCGGGGAGCTGTTTTTT | CASSDSRQNTGELFF
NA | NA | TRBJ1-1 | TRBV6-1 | TGTGCCAGCAGTGAACCCGGGACGGGGAACACTGAAGCTTTCTTT | CASSEPGTGNTEAFF